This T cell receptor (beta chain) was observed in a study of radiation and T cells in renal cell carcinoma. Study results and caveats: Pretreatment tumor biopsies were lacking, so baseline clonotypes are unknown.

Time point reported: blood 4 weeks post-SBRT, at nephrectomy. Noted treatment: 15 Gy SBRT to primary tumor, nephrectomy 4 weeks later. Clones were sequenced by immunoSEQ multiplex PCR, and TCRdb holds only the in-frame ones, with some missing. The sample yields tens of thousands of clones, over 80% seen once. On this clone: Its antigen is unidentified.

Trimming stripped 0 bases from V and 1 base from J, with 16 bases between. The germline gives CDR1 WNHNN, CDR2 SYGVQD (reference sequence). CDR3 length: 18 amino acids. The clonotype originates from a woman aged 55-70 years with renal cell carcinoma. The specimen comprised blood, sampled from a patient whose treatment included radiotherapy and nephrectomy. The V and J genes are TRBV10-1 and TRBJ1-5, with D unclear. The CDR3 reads CASSESGAVRTSNQPQHF. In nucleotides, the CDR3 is TGCGCCAGCAGTGAGTCAGGCGCCGTAAGGACGAGCAATCAGCCCCAGCATTTT.